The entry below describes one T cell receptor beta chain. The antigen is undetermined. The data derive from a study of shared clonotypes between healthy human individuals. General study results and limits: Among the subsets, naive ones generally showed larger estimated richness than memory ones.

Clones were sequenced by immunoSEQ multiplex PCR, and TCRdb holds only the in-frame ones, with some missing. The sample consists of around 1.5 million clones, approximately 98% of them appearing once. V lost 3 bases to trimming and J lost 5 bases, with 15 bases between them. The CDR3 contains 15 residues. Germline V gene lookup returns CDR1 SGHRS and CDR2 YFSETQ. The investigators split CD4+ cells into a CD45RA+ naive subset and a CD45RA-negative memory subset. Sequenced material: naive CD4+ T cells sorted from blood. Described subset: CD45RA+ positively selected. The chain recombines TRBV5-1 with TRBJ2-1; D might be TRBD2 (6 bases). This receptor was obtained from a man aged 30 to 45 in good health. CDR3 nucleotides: TGCGCCAGCAGCTCCCCCTCAGCGGGCAACAATGAGCAGTTCTTC. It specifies CASSSPSAGNNEQFF. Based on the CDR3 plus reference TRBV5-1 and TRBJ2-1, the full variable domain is KAGVTQTPRYLIKTRGQQVTLSCSPISGHRSVSWYQQTPGQGLQFLFEYFSETQRNKGNFPGRFSGRQFSNSRSEMNVSTLELGDSALYLCASSSPSAGNNEQFFGPGTRLTVL.